This TCR beta chain was identified during a study of blood T cell repertoires in COVID-19. Some clones are missing from TCRdb's copy, which holds only in-frame ones; the method was immunoSEQ multiplex PCR. This table has about 200,000 clones, over 75% appearing once. The V gene's germline CDR1 is SGDLS and CDR2 YYNGEE. With 0 bases clipped from V and 4 bases from J, the junction kept 3 bases outside the gene matches. CDR3 length equals 15 residues. The receptor comes from a man aged 45-65 years with acute or convalescent COVID-19. This chain connects TRBV9 to TRBJ2-1; TRBD2 agrees at 8 bases. The sample consisted of peripheral blood. CDR3 coding DNA: TGTGCCAGCAGCGTAGATGGGACTAGGTACAATGAGCAGTTCTTC. It yields the protein CASSVDGTRYNEQFF.